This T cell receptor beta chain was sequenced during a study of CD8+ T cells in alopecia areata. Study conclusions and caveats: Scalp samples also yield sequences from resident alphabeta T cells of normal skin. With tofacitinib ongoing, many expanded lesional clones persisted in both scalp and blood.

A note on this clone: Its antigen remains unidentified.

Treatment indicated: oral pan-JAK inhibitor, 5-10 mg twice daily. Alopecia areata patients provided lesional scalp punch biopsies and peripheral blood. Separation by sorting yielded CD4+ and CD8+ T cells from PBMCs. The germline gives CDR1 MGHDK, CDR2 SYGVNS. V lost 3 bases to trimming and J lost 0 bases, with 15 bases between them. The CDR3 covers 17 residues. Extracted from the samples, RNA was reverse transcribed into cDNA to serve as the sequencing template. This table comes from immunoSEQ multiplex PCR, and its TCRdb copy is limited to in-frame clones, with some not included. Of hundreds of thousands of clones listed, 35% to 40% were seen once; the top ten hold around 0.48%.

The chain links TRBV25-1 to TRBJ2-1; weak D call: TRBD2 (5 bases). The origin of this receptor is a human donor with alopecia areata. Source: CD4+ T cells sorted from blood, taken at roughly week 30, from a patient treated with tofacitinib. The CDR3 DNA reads TGTGCCAGCAGTGACCTCACCCGGGGTAGCTCCTACAATGAGCAGTTCTTC. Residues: CASSDLTRGSSYNEQFF.